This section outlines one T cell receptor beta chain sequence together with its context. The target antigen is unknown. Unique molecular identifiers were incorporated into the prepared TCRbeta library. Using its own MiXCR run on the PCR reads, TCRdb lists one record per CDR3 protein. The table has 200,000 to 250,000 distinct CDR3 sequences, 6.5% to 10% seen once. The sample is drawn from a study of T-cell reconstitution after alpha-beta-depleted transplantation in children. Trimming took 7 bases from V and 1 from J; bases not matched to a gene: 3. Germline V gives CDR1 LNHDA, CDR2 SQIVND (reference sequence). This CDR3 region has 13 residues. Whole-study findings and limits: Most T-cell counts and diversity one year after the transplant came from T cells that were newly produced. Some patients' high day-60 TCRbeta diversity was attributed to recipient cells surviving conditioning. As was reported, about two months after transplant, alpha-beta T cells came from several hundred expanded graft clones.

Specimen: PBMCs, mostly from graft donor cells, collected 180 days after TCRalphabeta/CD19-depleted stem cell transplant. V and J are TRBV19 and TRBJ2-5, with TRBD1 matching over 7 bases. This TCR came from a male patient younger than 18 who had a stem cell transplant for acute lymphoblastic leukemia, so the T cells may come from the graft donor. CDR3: CASTDRFQETQYF. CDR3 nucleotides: TGTGCCAGTACGGACAGGTTCCAAGAGACCCAGTACTTC.